This is a list of T cell receptor beta chains from one sample in a study of blood T cell repertoires in COVID-19. Some clones are missing from TCRdb's copy, which holds only in-frame ones; the method was immunoSEQ multiplex PCR. The sample lists 200,000 to 250,000 clones, 82% occurring once. The sample consisted of peripheral blood. The receptors derive from a woman over 75 with acute or convalescent COVID-19. Each CDR3 is given with its conserved first and last residue. The order of the fields is D gene, V gene, J gene, clone size, CDR3 DNA, CDR3 protein. The D gene is left open where the match is weak. Some rows have no size entry. The others give once, few or many, or a class for an expanded clone.

NA,TRBV5-1,TRBJ1-3,NA,TGCGCCAGCAGCCTCAGCGGTCCGAGCTCTGGAAACACCATATATTTT,CASSLSGPSSGNTIYF
TRBD1,TRBV19,TRBJ1-2,few,TGTGCCAGTACCCTGACAGGGGAAGCGGATGGCTACACCTTC,CASTLTGEADGYTF
NA,TRBV5-4,TRBJ1-2,NA,TGTGCCAGCAATGGCAGCCCAGGCTATGGCTACACCTTC,CASNGSPGYGYTF
NA,TRBV19,TRBJ1-1,few,TGTGCCAGTATAGGAGGAAACATGAACACTGAAGCTTTCTTT,CASIGGNMNTEAFF
NA,TRBV5-5,TRBJ2-2,NA,TGTGCCAGCATAGCCCAGGGTGATAGCTCCGGGGAGCTGTTTTTT,CASIAQGDSSGELFF
TRBD1,TRBV30,TRBJ2-4,once,TGTGCCTGGGGGGACAGGGCAGGGGGAAACATTCAGTACTTC,CAWGDRAGGNIQYF
NA,TRBV5-1,TRBJ2-3,NA,TGCGCCAGCAGCTTGGGACTTATGAATCCCACAGATACGCAGTATTTT,CASSLGLMNPTDTQYF
NA,TRBV11-3,TRBJ2-3,NA,TGTGCCAGCAGCTTGAGGGAGAGAACAGATACGCAGTATTTT,CASSLRERTDTQYF
NA,TRBV6-6,TRBJ2-7,NA,TGTGCCAGCAAGAGGGTCAGTTCCTCCGAGCAGTACTTC,CASKRVSSSEQYF
NA,TRBV18,TRBJ1-1,NA,TGTGCCAGCTCAGGATCCAGGGCGAACACTGAAGCTTTCTTT,CASSGSRANTEAFF
NA,TRBV5-1,TRBJ1-6,NA,TGCGCCAGCAGTAGAGATGCTTATAATTCACCCCTCCACTTT,CASSRDAYNSPLHF
TRBD1,TRBV2,TRBJ1-1,few,TGTGCCAGCATCAGACAGGGGGTGAACACTGAAGCTTTCTTT,CASIRQGVNTEAFF
NA,TRBV19,TRBJ1-4,NA,TGTGCCAGTAGCTGGCGGAAAAATGAAAAACTGTTTTTT,CASSWRKNEKLFF
NA,TRBV7-2,TRBJ1-1,NA,TGTGCCAGCAGCATCTTGGCGGCTCCCTCCACTGAAGCTTTCTTT,CASSILAAPSTEAFF
NA,TRBV6-1,TRBJ2-4,NA,TGTGCCAGCAGTGAAAAAGGGGGGGTGGCCAAAAACATTCAGTACTTC,CASSEKGGVAKNIQYF
NA,TRBV18,TRBJ1-2,NA,TGTGCCAGCTCACCGGACACCCGTTTGTTTTGGGGCTACACCTTC,CASSPDTRLFWGYTF
TRBD2,TRBV5-1,TRBJ2-1,NA,TGCGCCAGCAGCTTGGAGAGCGGGGGGTGGAATGAGCAGTTCTTC,CASSLESGGWNEQFF
TRBD1,TRBV29-1,TRBJ1-2,NA,TGCAGCGGGCTGGCACAGGGGGCGCCCCACTATGGCTACACCTTC,CSGLAQGAPHYGYTF
NA,TRBV6-5,TRBJ1-2,NA,TGTGCCAGCAGCAGACAGAAAAACTATGGCTACACCTTC,CASSRQKNYGYTF
NA,TRBV5-4,TRBJ2-6,NA,TGTGCCAGCAGCTTTATCTCTGGGGCCAACGTCCTGACTTTC,CASSFISGANVLTF
NA,TRBV7-9,TRBJ2-3,NA,TGTGCCAGCAGCTTCCCCGGGACAGATACGCAGTATTTT,CASSFPGTDTQYF
NA,TRBV4-1,TRBJ1-2,NA,TGCGCCAGCAGCCAGGGAATTAACAGGGAGAACTATGGCTACACCTTC,CASSQGINRENYGYTF
NA,TRBV6-2/TRBV6-3,TRBJ1-5,NA,TGTGCCAGCAGTTACTCTAGGGGGTTGGAGGATCAGCCCCAGCATTTT,CASSYSRGLEDQPQHF
NA,TRBV18,TRBJ2-5,NA,TGTGCCAGCTCACCAGGGACTCGAGAGACCCAGTACTTC,CASSPGTRETQYF
NA,TRBV2,TRBJ2-3,NA,TGTGCCAGCAGTGAAGGACTCTCTACAGATACGCAGTATTTT,CASSEGLSTDTQYF
TRBD1,TRBV20-1,TRBJ1-5,once,TGCAGTGCTAGTGGGACAGGGGGGGCCAATCAGCCCCAGCATTTT,CSASGTGGANQPQHF
NA,TRBV18,TRBJ2-1,few,TGTGCCAGCTCACAAGGCAGTTTCGTAGCGAATGAGCAGTTCTTC,CASSQGSFVANEQFF
TRBD1,TRBV29-1,TRBJ1-2,NA,TGCAGCGTTGACGGACAGGGATATGGCTACACCTTC,CSVDGQGYGYTF
NA,TRBV28,TRBJ2-7,NA,TGTGCCAGCAGCCTATCGGGGGGCAGGTACGAGCAGTACTTC,CASSLSGGRYEQYF
TRBD1,TRBV5-1,TRBJ1-2,NA,TGCGCCAGCAGCGTGGACAGGGAGTATGGCTACACCTTC,CASSVDREYGYTF
NA,TRBV28,TRBJ1-1,few,TGTGCCAGCAGTTTACTGGCAGGGCAATCGCGGGAAGCTTTCTTT,CASSLLAGQSREAFF
TRBD1,TRBV14,TRBJ1-2,NA,TGTGCCAGCAGCCCCCGGACAGGGGGCCTCTATGGCTACACCTTC,CASSPRTGGLYGYTF
NA,TRBV5-4,TRBJ1-6,NA,TGTGCCAGCAGCGTTGACCGGGGGGCGCGGAGTTCACCCCTCCACTTT,CASSVDRGARSSPLHF
TRBD1,TRBV27,TRBJ2-7,NA,TGTGCCACCAGACCGGGACAGGGGATCCCCTACGAGCAGTACTTC,CATRPGQGIPYEQYF
NA,TRBV18,TRBJ2-3,once,TGTGCCAGCTCACCATCTGGCTTGACAGATACGCAGTATTTT,CASSPSGLTDTQYF
TRBD1,TRBV12-5,TRBJ1-1,NA,TGTGCTAGTGGCCGAACGGGACAGGGGAGGGCCACTGAAGCTTTCTTT,CASGRTGQGRATEAFF
TRBD1,TRBV7-2,TRBJ1-2,NA,TGTGCCAGCAGCTTAGCTACAGGGGGGGCTAACTATGGCTACACCTTC,CASSLATGGANYGYTF
NA,TRBV4-2,TRBJ2-3,few,TGTGCCAGCAGCCAAGAGGGGCAACCCACAGATACGCAGTATTTT,CASSQEGQPTDTQYF
NA,TRBV2,TRBJ2-4,NA,TGTGCCAGCAGTGAAGCGGCCAGGACTGACAAAAACATTCAGTACTTC,CASSEAARTDKNIQYF
NA,TRBV7-8,TRBJ1-5,NA,TGTGCCAGCAGCTTACGGCAGGGTTACAATCAGCCCCAGCATTTT,CASSLRQGYNQPQHF
NA,TRBV5-1,TRBJ1-4,NA,TGCGCCAGCAGCCCAGATAATGAAAAACTGTTTTTT,CASSPDNEKLFF
NA,TRBV7-3,TRBJ1-1,NA,TGTGCCAGCAGCTCGGTCGGTGTGAACACTGAAGCTTTCTTT,CASSSVGVNTEAFF
TRBD1,TRBV6-5,TRBJ1-6,NA,TGTGCCAGCAGTTGGACAGGGTTGGGTTCACCCCTCCACTTT,CASSWTGLGSPLHF
TRBD1,TRBV5-5,TRBJ1-2,NA,TGTGCCAGCAGCGGAGGACAGGGGGCTGCCTATGGCTACACCTTC,CASSGGQGAAYGYTF